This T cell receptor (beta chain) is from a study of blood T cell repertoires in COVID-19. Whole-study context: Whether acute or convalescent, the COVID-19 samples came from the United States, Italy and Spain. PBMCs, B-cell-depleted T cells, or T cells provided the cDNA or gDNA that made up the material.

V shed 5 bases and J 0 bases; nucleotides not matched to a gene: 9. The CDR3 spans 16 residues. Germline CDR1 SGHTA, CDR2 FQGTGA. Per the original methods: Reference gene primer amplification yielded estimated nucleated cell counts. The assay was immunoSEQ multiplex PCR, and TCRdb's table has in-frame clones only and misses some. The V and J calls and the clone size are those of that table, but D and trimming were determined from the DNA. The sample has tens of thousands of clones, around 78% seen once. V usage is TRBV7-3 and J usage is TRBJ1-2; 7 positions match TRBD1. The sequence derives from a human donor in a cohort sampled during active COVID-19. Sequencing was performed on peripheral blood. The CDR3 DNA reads TGTGCCAGCAGCCCAGGGGGGCAGACTACTAACTATGGCTACACCTTC. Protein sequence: CASSPGGQTTNYGYTF.